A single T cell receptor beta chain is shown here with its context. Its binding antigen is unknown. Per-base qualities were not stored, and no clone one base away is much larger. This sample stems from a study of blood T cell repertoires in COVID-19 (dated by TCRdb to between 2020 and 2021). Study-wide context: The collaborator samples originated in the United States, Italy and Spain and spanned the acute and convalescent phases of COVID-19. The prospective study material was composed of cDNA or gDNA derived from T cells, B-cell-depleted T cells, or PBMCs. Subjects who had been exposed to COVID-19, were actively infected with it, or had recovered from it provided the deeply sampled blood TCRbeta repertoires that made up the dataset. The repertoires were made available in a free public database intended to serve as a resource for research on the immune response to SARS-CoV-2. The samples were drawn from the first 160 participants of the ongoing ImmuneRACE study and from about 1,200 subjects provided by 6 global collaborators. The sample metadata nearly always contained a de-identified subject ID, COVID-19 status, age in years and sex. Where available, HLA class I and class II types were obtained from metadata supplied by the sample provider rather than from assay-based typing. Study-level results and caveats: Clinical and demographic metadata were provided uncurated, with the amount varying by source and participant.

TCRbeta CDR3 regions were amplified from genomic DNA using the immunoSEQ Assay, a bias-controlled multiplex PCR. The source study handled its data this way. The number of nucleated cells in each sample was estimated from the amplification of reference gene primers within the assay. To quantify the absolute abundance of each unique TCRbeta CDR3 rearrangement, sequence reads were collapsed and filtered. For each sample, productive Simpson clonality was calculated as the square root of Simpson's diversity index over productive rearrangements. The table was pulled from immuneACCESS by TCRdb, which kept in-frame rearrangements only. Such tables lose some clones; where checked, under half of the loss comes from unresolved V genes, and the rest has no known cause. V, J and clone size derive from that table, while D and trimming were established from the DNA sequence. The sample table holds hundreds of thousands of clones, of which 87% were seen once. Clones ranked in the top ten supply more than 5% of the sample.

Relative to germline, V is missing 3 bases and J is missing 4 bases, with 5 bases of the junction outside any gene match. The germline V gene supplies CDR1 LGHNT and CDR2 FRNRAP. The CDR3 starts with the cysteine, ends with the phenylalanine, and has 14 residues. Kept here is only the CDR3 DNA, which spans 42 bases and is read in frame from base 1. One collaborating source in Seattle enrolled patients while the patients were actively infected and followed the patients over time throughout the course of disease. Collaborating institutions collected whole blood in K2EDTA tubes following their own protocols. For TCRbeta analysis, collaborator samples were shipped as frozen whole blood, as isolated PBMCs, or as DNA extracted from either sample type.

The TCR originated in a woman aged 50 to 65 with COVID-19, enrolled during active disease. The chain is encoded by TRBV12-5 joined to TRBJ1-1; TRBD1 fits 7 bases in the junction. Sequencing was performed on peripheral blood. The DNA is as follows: TGTGCTAGTGGTTTACAGGGGAAAAGCACTGAAGCTTTCTTT. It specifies CASGLQGKSTEAFF. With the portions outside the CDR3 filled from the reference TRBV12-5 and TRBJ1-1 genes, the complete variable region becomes DARVTQTPRHKVTEMGQEVTMRCQPILGHNTVFWYRQTMMQGLELLAYFRNRAPLDDSGMPKDRFSAEMPDATLATLKIQPSEPRDSAVYFCASGLQGKSTEAFFGQGTRLTVV.